The 5 T cell receptor beta chains given below trace back to one sample, sequenced in a study of T cell responses to AZD1222 COVID-19 vaccine. Only in-frame clones appear in the TCRdb table, and some are missing; sequencing was by immunoSEQ multiplex PCR. The sample lists around 130,000 clones; around nine tenths were seen once. This specimen consisted of peripheral blood, obtained 28 days after the second AZD1222 dose. Receptor source: an adult who received the AZD1222 COVID-19 vaccine.

The chain carries TRBV27 and TRBJ2-2, with TRBD2 matching 7 bases. This CDR3 is built from 18 residues. The trim removed 0 bases at V and 5 bases at J, leaving 12 bases unmatched. Germline assignment: CDR1 MNHEY and CDR2 SMNVEV (reference sequence). CDR3 bases: TGTGCCAGCAGTTTATCCGTTTATGTCGGGGGAGGGACCGGGGAGCTGTTTTTT. This encodes CASSLSVYVGGGTGELFF.

The table lists this clone with a count of one. The rearrangement joins TRBV5-1 to TRBJ2-1; D perhaps matches TRBD1 (6 bases). Trimming pared 7 bases from V and 4 bases from J, leaving 12 bases between. The CDR3 extends over 13 amino acids. Per the germline V gene, CDR1 is SGHRS and CDR2 is YFSETQ. CDR3 coding DNA: TGCGCCAGCCGGACAGACGGATACAATGAGCAGTTCTTC. Its translation is CASRTDGYNEQFF.

This clone was picked up one time. V is TRBV28 and J is TRBJ1-2; no clear D. Trimming pared 10 bases from V and 9 bases from J, leaving 15 bases between. The germline V gene encodes CDR1 MDHEN and CDR2 SYDVKM. This CDR3 contains 11 residues. CDR3 in amino acids: CATPKGDSYTF. The DNA of the CDR3 is TGTGCCACCCCTAAGGGAGACAGCTACACCTTC.

The V call is TRBV9, the J call TRBJ1-1; tentative D call: TRBD1 (5 bases). Germline V gene data show CDR1 as SGDLS and CDR2 as YYNGEE. The CDR3 runs 15 residues. The ends were cut back, 5 bases at V and 1 base at J, with 15 bases in the middle. The chain's CDR3 is CASSLTGGGNTEAFF. The DNA for the CDR3 is TGTGCCAGCAGTCTCACGGGGGGAGGGAACACTGAAGCTTTCTTT.

V gene TRBV18 combines with J gene TRBJ2-7; weak D call: TRBD1 (6 bases). The CDR3 is 12 amino acids. CDR1 is KGHSH, CDR2 LQKENI, per germline. CDR3 coding DNA: TGTGCAGCAGGGGCCCAAGCCTACGAGCAGTACTTC. Translating it yields CAAGAQAYEQYF.